Listed below are T cell receptor beta chains from one sample, sequenced in a study of blood T cells in healthy people across ages. TCRdb recomputed calls from the 5' RACE reads with MiXCR, one row per CDR3 protein. The sample has about 780,000 distinct CDR3 sequences, around 50% seen once. Sequenced input: blood. Every receptor here comes from an elderly man in good health. CDR3s include the opening cysteine and the closing phenylalanine or tryptophan. The D gene is left open where the match is weak. A row's size may be missing; if present it is once, few, many or a size class.

J,size,D,V,DNA,CDR3
TRBJ2-7,.,.,TRBV4-3,TGCGCCAGCAGCCCCTCAGCGGGCTCCTCCTACGAGCAGTACTTC,CASSPSAGSSYEQYF
TRBJ1-5,.,.,TRBV7-2,TGTGCCAGCAGCTTAGACGTCAATAGCAATCAGCCCCAGCATTTT,CASSLDVNSNQPQHF
TRBJ2-3,once,TRBD2,TRBV6-2/TRBV6-3,TGTGCCAGCAGTTCACCGAAAAAACTAGCGGGACGCACAGATACGCAGTATTTT,CASSSPKKLAGRTDTQYF
TRBJ2-5,.,TRBD1,TRBV2,TGTACCAGCGGTGATGACAGGGGAAACCAAGAGACCCAGTACTTC,CTSGDDRGNQETQYF
TRBJ1-5,.,TRBD1,TRBV20-1,TGCAGTGCAGGGACAGGGGTTGGCAATCAGCCCCAGCATTTT,CSAGTGVGNQPQHF
TRBJ2-3,.,TRBD2,TRBV10-3,TGTGCCATCAGTGGTTCTAGCGGGAGAGTAGATACGCAGTATTTT,CAISGSSGRVDTQYF
TRBJ2-3,once,TRBD2,TRBV4-1,TGCGCCAGCAGCTTAGGACTAGTCGATGGTGATACGCGGTATTTT,CASSLGLVDGDTRYF
TRBJ2-7,few,.,TRBV5-5,TGTGCCAGCAGCTTCCAGCATCGTTCTGACTACGAGCAGTACTTC,CASSFQHRSDYEQYF
TRBJ2-4,.,.,TRBV27,TGTGCCACCAGCCCTGGAGTATCCGGCAATGAGCAGTACTTC,CATSPGVSGNEQYF
TRBJ1-1,.,.,TRBV12-3/TRBV12-4,TGTGCCAGCAGTTTAACCGCAGGGGCGAACACTGAAGCTTTCTTT,CASSLTAGANTEAFF
TRBJ1-1,.,.,TRBV15,TGTGCCACCAGCAGACCCAACAGAAAAGCTTTCTTT,CATSRPNRKAFF
TRBJ2-5,.,TRBD2,TRBV7-9,TGTGCCGTACCGGGACTAGCGGGCCAAGAGACCCAGTACTTC,CAVPGLAGQETQYF
TRBJ2-1,few,.,TRBV6-6,TGTGCCAGCAGTTACGGTGGGAGTGAGCAGTTCTTC,CASSYGGSEQFF
TRBJ2-3,.,.,TRBV9,TGTGCCAGCAGTCCCGAAAACGGGGAAGATACGCAGTATTTT,CASSPENGEDTQYF
TRBJ2-1,.,.,TRBV7-9,TGTGCCAGCAGCGTAGCTGTTGAGACAAATGAGCAGTTCTTC,CASSVAVETNEQFF
TRBJ2-1,.,TRBD2,TRBV5-3,TGTGCCAGAAGACCCCCCACGACTAAGCGGGATGACAATGAGCAGTTCTTC,CARRPPTTKRDDNEQFF
TRBJ2-5,.,.,TRBV3-1,TGTGCCAGCAGCTCCCTAAGACTTACCCAAGAGACCCAGTACTTC,CASSSLRLTQETQYF
TRBJ2-3,.,TRBD2,TRBV7-2,TGTGCCAGCAGCTCCTTAGTTGGACTAGCGGGAATTGGGAGGAATACGCAGTATTTT,CASSSLVGLAGIGRNTQYF
TRBJ2-2,.,TRBD2,TRBV29-1,TGCGGTGGGGGAGGGGACACCGGGGAGCTGTTTTTT,CGGGGDTGELFF
TRBJ2-5,many,TRBD2,TRBV14,TGTGCCAGCAGCCAAGGGCTTCTAGCGGGAACTCAAGAGACCCAGTACTTC,CASSQGLLAGTQETQYF
TRBJ1-1,few,.,TRBV12-3/TRBV12-4,TGTGCCAGCAGCGAATCCATAGCAGCTTTCTTT,CASSESIAAFF
TRBJ2-3,.,.,TRBV6-5,TGTGCCAGCAGTCCTAACGGTCGAAACACAGATACGCAGTATTTT,CASSPNGRNTDTQYF
TRBJ2-1,few,.,TRBV12-3/TRBV12-4,TGTGCCAGCGGCCCGTACAGGGGAGGTCGATCCGATGAGCAGTTCTTC,CASGPYRGGRSDEQFF
TRBJ2-7,many,.,TRBV3-1,TGTGCCAGCAGCCAAGCTGGTGCTAGCGAGTACGAGCAGTACTTC,CASSQAGASEYEQYF
TRBJ1-1,once,.,TRBV20-1,TGCAGTGCAAGGGGGGCTGAAGCTTTCTTT,CSARGAEAFF
TRBJ2-5,once,.,TRBV6-6,TGTGCCAGTCAGGAACCCCAAGAGACCCAGTACTTC,CASQEPQETQYF
TRBJ2-5,.,TRBD2,TRBV7-9,TGTGCCAGCAGCGGACTAGCGGGTCCCCAAGAGACCCAGTACTTC,CASSGLAGPQETQYF
TRBJ2-3,.,.,TRBV4-2,TGTGACCATGAGGGTACGCAGTATTTT,CDHEGTQYF
TRBJ2-2,.,TRBD2,TRBV5-4,TGTGCCAGCAGCACGGGACTAGCGGGGACCGGGGAGCTGTTTTTT,CASSTGLAGTGELFF
TRBJ2-5,.,.,TRBV20-1,TGCAGTGCTAGAGGAGGAGAAGGGGGTGAGACCCAGTACTTC,CSARGGEGGETQYF
TRBJ2-5,.,.,TRBV29-1,TGCAGCGTTTACCCCTTGGGAGGAGAGCAGTACTTC,CSVYPLGGEQYF
TRBJ2-1,few,TRBD2,TRBV4-3,TGCGCCAGCAGCCAAGATGCCCGGGCGGGAGGATATGAGCAGTTCTTC,CASSQDARAGGYEQFF
TRBJ2-1,.,TRBD2,TRBV7-2,TGTGCCAGCAGCTTAGTTCGGGTCGGGGGGGTCTCGCATGAGCAGTTCTTC,CASSLVRVGGVSHEQFF
TRBJ1-5,few,.,TRBV28,TGTGCCAGCAGTCCTGACCGTCATAGCAATCAGCCCCAGCATTTT,CASSPDRHSNQPQHF
TRBJ2-1,.,.,TRBV29-1,TGCAGCGTTAACCTGGGGACCGCCAACTCATACAATGAGCAGTTCTTC,CSVNLGTANSYNEQFF
TRBJ2-2,.,.,TRBV12-3/TRBV12-4,TGTGCCAGCAGGAGGGGGACCAGTAACACCGGGGAGCTGTTTTTT,CASRRGTSNTGELFF
TRBJ2-1,few,TRBD1,TRBV11-3,TGTGCCAGCAGCTCGATTCAGGGGGCGTATGAGCAGTTCTTC,CASSSIQGAYEQFF
TRBJ2-2,.,TRBD2,TRBV27,TGTGCCAGCAGTTCCGATAGCGGGAGTATAACCGGGGAGCTGTTTTTT,CASSSDSGSITGELFF
TRBJ2-3,.,.,TRBV18,TGTGCCAGCTCACCACCAAGTGAGGCAGATACGCAGTATTTT,CASSPPSEADTQYF
TRBJ1-4,.,.,TRBV20-1,TGCAGTGCTAGCCGGAGCCTAGGACAGCTTAATGAAAAACTGTTTTTT,CSASRSLGQLNEKLFF
TRBJ2-1,.,TRBD2,TRBV20-1,TGCAGTGCCAGAGGCGGGAGGGTCTACAATGAGCAGTTCTTC,CSARGGRVYNEQFF
TRBJ2-1,once,.,TRBV11-3,TGTGCCAGCAGTGACGGAATTACCAATGAGCAGTTCTTC,CASSDGITNEQFF
TRBJ2-7,.,.,TRBV11-2,TGTGCCAGCAGCTTAGCGGAGGGGTGGGTCTCCTACGAGCAGTACTTC,CASSLAEGWVSYEQYF
TRBJ1-1,.,.,TRBV25-1,TGTGCCAGCTTGGGGACAAGGACCACTGAAGCTTTCTTT,CASLGTRTTEAFF
TRBJ2-3,.,TRBD1,TRBV4-3,TGCGCCAGCAGCCAAGATATAGGACAGGGGGCAGATACGCAGTATTTT,CASSQDIGQGADTQYF
TRBJ2-5,few,TRBD1,TRBV27,TGTGCCAGCAGACTCCGTACGGACAGGGTGGGAGAGACCCAGTACTTC,CASRLRTDRVGETQYF
TRBJ2-1,.,.,TRBV2,TGTGCCAGCGCCGCCGCGGGGACCCGATACAATGAGCAGTTCTTC,CASAAAGTRYNEQFF